One and the same sample provided the 5 T cell receptor beta chains below, sequenced in a study of shared clonotypes between healthy human individuals. The protocol was immunoSEQ multiplex PCR, while the TCRdb copy is restricted to in-frame clones and leaves out a portion. The sample has more than 1.2 million clones, 98% seen once. The material sequenced was naive CD4+ T cells sorted from blood. Described subset: CD45RA+ positively selected. These receptors were collected from a man aged 25 to 40 in good health.

The rearrangement joins TRBV28 to TRBJ1-5; no reliable D call. Trimming took 5 bases from V and 3 from J, leaving 8 bases between them. This CDR3 has 13 amino acids. CDR1 and CDR2 (germline): MDHEN, SYDVKM. As DNA, the CDR3 is TGTGCCAGCAGTGGAAGCCCCAATCAGCCCCAGCATTTT. It codes for CASSGSPNQPQHF. The entire variable domain, with the rest obtained from reference TRBV28 and TRBJ1-5, is as follows: DVKVTQSSRYLVKRTGEKVFLECVQDMDHENMFWYRQDPGLGLRLIYFSYDVKMKEKGDIPEGYSVSREKKERFSLILESASTNQTSMYLCASSGSPNQPQHFGDGTRLSIL.

This chain connects TRBV29-1 to TRBJ2-5; D is unclear. The CDR3 has 10 amino acids. Germline assignment: CDR1 SQVTM and CDR2 ANQGSEA. The V gene lost 7 bases and the J gene lost 5 bases, with 8 bases spanning the gap. CDR3 DNA: TGCAGCGCTTCTAGGGAGACCCAGTACTTC. It codes for CSASRETQYF.

The V and J genes are TRBV28 and TRBJ2-1; 13 positions agree with TRBD2. The CDR3 totals 16 residues. Germline assignment: CDR1 MDHEN and CDR2 SYDVKM. The V segment lost 5 bases and the J segment 8 bases; nucleotides outside the gene matches: 9. The CDR3 nucleotides are TGTGCCAGCAGTCTTGCGGGACTAGCGGGAAAGGATGAGCAGTTCTTC. Protein product: CASSLAGLAGKDEQFF.

This chain joins TRBV18 and TRBJ1-1; D remains unclear. Germline V gene lookup returns CDR1 KGHSH and CDR2 LQKENI. V lost 4 bases to trimming and J lost 1 base, with 7 bases between them. This CDR3 has 13 residues. The chain's CDR3 is CASSRGSNTEAFF. CDR3 nucleotide sequence: TGTGCCAGCTCACGTGGTTCGAACACTGAAGCTTTCTTT.

V usage is TRBV7-9 and J usage is TRBJ2-5, with TRBD2 matching 12 bases. This CDR3 comprises 18 residues. Germline assignment: CDR1 SEHNR and CDR2 FQNEAQ (reference sequence). With 5 bases clipped from V and 5 bases from J, the junction kept 15 bases outside the gene matches. The CDR3 nucleotides read TGTGCCAGCAGCAAAGGTGGACTAGCGGGAAAGATTCCGGAGACCCAGTACTTC. Amino acid sequence: CASSKGGLAGKIPETQYF.